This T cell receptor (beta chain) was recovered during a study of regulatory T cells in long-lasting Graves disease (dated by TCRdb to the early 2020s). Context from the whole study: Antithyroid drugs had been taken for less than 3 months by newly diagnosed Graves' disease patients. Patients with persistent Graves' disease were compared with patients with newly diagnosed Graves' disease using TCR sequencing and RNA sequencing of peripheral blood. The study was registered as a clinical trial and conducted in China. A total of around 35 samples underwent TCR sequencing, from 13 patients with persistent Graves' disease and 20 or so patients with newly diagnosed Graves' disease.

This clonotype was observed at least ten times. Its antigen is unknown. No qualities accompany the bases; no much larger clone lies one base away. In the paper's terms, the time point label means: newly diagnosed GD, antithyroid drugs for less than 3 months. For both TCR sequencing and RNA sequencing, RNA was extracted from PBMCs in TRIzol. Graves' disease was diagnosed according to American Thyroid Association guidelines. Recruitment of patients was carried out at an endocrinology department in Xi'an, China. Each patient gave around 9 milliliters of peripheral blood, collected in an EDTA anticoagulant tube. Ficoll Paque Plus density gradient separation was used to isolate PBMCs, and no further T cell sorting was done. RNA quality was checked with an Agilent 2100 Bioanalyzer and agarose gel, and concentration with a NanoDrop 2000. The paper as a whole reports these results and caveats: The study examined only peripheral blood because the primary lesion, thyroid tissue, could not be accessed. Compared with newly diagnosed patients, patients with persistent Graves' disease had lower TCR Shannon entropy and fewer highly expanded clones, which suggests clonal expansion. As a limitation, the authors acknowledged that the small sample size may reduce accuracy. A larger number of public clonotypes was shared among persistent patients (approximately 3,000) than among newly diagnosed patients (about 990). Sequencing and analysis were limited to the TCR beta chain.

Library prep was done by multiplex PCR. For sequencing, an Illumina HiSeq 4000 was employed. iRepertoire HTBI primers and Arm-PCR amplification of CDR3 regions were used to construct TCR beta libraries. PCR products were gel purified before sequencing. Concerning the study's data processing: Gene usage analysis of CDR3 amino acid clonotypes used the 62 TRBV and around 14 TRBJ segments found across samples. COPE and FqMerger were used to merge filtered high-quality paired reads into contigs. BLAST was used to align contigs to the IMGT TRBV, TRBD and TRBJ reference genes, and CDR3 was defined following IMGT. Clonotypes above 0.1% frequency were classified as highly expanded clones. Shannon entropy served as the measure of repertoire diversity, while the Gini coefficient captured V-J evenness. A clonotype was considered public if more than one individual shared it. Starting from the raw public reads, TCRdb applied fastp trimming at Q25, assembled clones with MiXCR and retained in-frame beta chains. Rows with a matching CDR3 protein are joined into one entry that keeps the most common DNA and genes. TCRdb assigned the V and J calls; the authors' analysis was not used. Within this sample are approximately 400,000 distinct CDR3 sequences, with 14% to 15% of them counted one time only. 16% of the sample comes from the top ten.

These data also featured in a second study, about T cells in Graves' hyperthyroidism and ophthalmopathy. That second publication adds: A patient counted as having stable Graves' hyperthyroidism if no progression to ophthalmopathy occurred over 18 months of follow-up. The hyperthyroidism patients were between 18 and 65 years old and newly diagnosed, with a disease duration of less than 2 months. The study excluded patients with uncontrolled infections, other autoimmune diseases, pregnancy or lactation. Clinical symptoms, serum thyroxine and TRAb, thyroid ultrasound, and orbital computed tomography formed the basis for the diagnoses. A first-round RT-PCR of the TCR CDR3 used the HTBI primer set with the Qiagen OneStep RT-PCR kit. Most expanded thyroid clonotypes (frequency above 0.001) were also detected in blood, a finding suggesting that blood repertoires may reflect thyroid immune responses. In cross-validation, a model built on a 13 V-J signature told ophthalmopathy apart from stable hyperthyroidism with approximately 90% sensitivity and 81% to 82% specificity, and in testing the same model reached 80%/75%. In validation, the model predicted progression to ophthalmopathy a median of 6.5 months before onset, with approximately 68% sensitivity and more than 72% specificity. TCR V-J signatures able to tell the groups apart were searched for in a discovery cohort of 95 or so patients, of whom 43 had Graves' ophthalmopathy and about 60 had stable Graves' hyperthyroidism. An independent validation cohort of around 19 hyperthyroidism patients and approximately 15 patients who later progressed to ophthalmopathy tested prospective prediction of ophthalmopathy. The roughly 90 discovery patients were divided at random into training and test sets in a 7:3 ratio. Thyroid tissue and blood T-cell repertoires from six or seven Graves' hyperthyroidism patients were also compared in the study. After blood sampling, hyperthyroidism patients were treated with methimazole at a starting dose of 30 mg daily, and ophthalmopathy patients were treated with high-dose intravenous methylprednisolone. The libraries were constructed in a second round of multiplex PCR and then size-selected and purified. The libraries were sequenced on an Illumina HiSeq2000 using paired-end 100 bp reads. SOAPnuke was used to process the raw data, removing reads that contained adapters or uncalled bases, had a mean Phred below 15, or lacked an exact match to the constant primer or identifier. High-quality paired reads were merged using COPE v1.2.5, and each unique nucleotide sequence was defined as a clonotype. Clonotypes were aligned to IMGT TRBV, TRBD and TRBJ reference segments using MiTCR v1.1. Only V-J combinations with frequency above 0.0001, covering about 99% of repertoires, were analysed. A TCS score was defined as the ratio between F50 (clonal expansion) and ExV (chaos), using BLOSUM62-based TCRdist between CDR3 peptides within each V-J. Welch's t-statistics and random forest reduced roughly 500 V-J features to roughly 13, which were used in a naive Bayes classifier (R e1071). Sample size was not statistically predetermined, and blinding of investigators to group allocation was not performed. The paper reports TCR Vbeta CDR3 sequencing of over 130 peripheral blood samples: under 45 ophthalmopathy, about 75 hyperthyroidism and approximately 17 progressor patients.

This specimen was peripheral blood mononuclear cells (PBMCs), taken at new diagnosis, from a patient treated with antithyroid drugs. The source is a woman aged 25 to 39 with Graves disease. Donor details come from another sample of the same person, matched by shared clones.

The base sequence is TGTGCCAGCAGAAAGGACCACACAGATACGCAGTATTTT. Its protein is CASRKDHTDTQYF. The sequence is built from TRBV2 and TRBJ2-3, with no D gene named confidently. The germline V gene provides CDR1 SNHLY and CDR2 FYNNEI. V loses 6 bases of germline sequence and J loses 2 bases, and the interval between the two ends is 9 bases. From the cysteine up to the phenylalanine, the CDR3 has a length of 13 residues. Just the 39-base CDR3 DNA is kept, in frame starting at base 1. Reference TRBV2 and TRBJ2-3 proteins supply the regions before and after the CDR3; the full variable domain is: EPEVTQTPSHQVTQMGQEVILRCVPISNHLYFYWYRQILGQKVEFLVSFYNNEISEKSEIFDDQFSVERPDGSNFTLKIRSTKLEDSAMYFCASRKDHTDTQYFGPGTRLTVL.